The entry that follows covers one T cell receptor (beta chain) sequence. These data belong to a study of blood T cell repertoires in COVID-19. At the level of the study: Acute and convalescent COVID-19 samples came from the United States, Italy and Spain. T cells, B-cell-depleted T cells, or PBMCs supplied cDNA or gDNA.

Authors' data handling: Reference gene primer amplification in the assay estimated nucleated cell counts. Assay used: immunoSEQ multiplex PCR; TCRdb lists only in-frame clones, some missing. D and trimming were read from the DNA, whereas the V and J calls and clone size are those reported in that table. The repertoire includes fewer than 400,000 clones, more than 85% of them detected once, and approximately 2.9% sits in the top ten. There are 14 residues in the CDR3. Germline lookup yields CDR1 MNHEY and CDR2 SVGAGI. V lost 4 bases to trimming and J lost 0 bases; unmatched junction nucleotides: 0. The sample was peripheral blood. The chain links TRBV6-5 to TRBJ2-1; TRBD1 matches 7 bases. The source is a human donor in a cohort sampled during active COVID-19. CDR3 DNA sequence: TGTGCCAGCAGTTCAGGGGGCTCCTACAATGAGCAGTTCTTC. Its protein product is CASSSGGSYNEQFF.